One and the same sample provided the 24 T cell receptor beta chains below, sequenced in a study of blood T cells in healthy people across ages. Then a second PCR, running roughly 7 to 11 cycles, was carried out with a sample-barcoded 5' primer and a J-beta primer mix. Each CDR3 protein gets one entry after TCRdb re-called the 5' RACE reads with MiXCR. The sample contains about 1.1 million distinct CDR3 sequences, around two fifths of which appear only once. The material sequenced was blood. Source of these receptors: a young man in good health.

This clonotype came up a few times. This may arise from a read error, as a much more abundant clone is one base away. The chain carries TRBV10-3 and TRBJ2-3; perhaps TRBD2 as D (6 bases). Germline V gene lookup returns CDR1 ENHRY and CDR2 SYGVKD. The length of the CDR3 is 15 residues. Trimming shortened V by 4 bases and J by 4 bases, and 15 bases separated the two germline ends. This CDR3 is CAISAEGSDPDTQYF. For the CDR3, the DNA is TGTGCCATCAGTGCGGAGGGGTCCGACCCAGATACGCAGTATTTT.

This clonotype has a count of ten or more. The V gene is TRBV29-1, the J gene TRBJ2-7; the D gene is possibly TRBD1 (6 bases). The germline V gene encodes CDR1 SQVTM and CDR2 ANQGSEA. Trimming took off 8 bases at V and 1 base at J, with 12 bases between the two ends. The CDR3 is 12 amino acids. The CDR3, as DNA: TGCAGCACCCGGGACACGTCCTACGAGCAGTACTTC. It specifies CSTRDTSYEQYF.

Here the CDR3 DNA reads TGTGCCAGCAGCCTCGCTAGCGGGGGAGGAGAGACCCAGTACTTC. Residues: CASSLASGGGETQYF. The gene calls are TRBV27 and TRBJ2-5; 10 bases map to TRBD2. The trim removed 6 bases at V and 4 bases at J, leaving 8 bases unmatched. Germline V CDR1 and CDR2: MNHEY, SMNVEV (reference sequence). The CDR3 is 15 residues long.

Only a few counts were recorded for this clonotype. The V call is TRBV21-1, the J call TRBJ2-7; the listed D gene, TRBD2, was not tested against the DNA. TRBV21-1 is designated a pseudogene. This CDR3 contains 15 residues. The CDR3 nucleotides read TGTGCCAGCAGCAGGAGGGCCTGGAGGGTTTACGAGCAGTACTTC. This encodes CASSRRAWRVYEQYF.

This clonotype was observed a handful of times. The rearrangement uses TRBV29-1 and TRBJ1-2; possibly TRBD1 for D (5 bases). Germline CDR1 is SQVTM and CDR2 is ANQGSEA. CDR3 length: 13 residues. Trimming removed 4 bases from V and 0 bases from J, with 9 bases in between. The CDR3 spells CSVGQGANYGYTF. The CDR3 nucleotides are TGCAGCGTTGGGCAGGGTGCTAACTATGGCTACACCTTC. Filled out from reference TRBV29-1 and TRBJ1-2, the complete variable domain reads SAVISQKPSRDICQRGTSLTIQCQVDSQVTMMFWYRQQPGQSLTLIATANQGSEATYESGFVIDKFPISRPNLTFSTLTVSNMSPEDSSIYLCSVGQGANYGYTFGSGTRLTVV.

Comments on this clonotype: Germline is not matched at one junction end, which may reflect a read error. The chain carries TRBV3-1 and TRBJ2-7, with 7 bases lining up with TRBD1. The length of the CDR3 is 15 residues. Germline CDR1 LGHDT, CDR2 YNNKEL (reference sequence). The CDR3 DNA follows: TGTGCCAGCAGCCAAGAGAGGGGGCAATCCTACAAGCAGTACTTC. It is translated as CASSQERGQSYKQYF.

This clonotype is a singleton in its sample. The CDR3 region has the DNA TGCAGTGCTCGAGGGACAGTACAGGGGTGGGACGAGCAGTACTTC. Translating gives CSARGTVQGWDEQYF. The chain couples TRBV20-1 to TRBJ2-7, with 7 nucleotides matching TRBD1. The germline V gene has CDR1 DFQATT and CDR2 SNEGSKA (reference sequence). The CDR3 contains 15 residues. J gave up 5 bases and V 5 bases, and 15 bases lay outside the gene matches.

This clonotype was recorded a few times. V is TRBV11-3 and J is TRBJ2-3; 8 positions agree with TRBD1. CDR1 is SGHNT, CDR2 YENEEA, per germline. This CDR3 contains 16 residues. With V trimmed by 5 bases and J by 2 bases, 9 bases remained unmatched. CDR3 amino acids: CASSKRQGRNTDTQYF. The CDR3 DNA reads TGTGCCAGCAGCAAAAGACAGGGGAGGAACACAGATACGCAGTATTTT.

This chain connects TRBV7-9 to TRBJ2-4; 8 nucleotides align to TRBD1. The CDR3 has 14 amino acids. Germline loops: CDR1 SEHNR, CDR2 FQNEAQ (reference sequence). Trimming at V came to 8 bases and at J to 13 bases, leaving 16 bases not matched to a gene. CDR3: CASATGGIVGEQYF. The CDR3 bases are TGTGCCAGCGCAACAGGGGGGATTGTTGGGGAGCAGTACTTC.

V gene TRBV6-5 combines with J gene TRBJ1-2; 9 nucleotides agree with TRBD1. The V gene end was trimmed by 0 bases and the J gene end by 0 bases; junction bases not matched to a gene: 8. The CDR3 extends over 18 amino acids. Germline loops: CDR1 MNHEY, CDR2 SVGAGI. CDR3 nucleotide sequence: TGTGCCAGCAGTTACTCGATATTCGGGACAGGGACTAACTATGGCTACACCTTC. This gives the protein CASSYSIFGTGTNYGYTF.

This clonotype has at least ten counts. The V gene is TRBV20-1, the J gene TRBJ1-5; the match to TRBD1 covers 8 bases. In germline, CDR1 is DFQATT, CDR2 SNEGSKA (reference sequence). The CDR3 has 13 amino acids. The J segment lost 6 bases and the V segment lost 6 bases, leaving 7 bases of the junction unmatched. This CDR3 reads CSAKQGGSQPQHF. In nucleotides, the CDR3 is TGCAGTGCGAAACAGGGGGGGAGTCAGCCCCAGCATTTT.

The CDR3 region has the DNA TGTGCCAGCAGTTTGCCGGGGGACCGCGAGCAGTACTTC. Translation gives CASSLPGDREQYF. The gene calls are TRBV27 and TRBJ2-5, with a weak D call TRBD2 (6 bases). The last part of the DNA fits TRBJ2-7 better; the J call may be wrong. The CDR3 sequence is 13 residues long. Per germline, CDR1 MNHEY and CDR2 SMNVEV (reference sequence).

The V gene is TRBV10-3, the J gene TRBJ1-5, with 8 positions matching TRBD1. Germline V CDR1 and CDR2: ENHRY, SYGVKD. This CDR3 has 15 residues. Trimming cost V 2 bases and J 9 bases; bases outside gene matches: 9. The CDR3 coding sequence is TGTGCCATCAGTGAGGCAGGGGGCATTAAAGGGCCCCAGCATTTT. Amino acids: CAISEAGGIKGPQHF.

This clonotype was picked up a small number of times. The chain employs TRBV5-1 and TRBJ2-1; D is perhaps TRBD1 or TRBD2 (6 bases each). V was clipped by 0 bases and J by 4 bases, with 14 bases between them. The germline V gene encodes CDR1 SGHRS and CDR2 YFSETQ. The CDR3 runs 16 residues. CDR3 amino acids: CASSLAVGAGYNEQFF. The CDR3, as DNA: TGCGCCAGCAGCTTGGCCGTGGGGGCGGGATACAATGAGCAGTTCTTC.

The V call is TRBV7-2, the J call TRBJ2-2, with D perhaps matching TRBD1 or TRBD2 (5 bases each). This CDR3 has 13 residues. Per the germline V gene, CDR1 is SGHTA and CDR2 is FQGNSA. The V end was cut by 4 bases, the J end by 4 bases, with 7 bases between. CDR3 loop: CASSWGPTGELFF. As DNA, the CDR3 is TGTGCCAGCAGCTGGGGACCCACCGGGGAGCTGTTTTTT.

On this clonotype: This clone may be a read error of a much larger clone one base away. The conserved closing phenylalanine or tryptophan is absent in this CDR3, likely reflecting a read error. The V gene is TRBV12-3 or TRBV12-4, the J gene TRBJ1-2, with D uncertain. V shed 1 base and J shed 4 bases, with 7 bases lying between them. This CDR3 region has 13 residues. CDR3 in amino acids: CASSLVSLYGYTL. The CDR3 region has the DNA TGTGCCAGCAGTTTAGTCAGTCTCTATGGCTACACCTTA.

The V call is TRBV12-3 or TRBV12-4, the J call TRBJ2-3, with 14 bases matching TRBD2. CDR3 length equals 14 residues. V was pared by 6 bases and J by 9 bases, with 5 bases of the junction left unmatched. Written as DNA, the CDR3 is TGTGCCAGCAGCTCCGGGACTAGCGGGAGAACGCAGTATTTT. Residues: CASSSGTSGRTQYF.

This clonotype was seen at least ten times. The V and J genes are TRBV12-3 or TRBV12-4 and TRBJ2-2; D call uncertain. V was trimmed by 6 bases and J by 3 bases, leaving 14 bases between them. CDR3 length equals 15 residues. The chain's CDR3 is CASSGLAPHTGELFF. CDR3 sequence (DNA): TGTGCCAGCAGCGGCCTCGCCCCGCACACCGGGGAGCTGTTTTTT.

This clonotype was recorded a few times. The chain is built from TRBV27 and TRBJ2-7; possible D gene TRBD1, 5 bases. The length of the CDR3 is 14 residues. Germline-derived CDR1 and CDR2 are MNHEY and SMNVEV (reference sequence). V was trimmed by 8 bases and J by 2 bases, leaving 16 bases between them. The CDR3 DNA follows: TGTGCCAGCCGCCTCGTACAAGGGGCCTACGAGCAGTACTTC. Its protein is CASRLVQGAYEQYF.

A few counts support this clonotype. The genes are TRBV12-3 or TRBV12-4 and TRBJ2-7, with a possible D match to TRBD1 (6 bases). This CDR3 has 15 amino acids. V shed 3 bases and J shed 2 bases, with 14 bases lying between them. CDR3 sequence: CASSFMGTLTYEQYF. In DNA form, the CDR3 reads TGTGCCAGCAGTTTTATGGGGACACTTACCTACGAGCAGTACTTC.

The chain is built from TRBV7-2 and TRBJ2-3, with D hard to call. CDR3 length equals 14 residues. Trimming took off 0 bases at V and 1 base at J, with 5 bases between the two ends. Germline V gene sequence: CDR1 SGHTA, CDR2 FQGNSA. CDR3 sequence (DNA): TGTGCCAGCAGCTTAGCCTCTCGCACAGATACGCAGTATTTT. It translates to CASSLASRTDTQYF.

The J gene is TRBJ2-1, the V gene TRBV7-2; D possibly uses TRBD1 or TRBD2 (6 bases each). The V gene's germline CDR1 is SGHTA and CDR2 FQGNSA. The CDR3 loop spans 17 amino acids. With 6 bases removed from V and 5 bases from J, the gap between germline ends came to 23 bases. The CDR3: CASSRSGAPFVDNEQFF. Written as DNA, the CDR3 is TGTGCCAGCAGTCGGTCGGGGGCCCCCTTTGTGGACAATGAGCAGTTCTTC.

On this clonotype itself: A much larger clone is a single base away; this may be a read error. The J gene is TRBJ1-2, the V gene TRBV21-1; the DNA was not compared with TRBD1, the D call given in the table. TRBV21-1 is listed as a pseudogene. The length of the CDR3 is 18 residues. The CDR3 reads CARSTNRDRGILCYGYTF. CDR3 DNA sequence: TGTGCCCGCAGCACAAACCGGGACAGGGGGATTTTATGCTATGGCTACACCTTC.

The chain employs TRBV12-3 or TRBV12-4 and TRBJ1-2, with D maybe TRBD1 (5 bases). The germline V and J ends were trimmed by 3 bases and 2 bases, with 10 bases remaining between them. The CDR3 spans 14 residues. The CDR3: CASSFMTENYGYTF. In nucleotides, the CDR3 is TGTGCCAGCAGTTTCATGACAGAGAACTATGGCTACACCTTC.